Listed here are 27 T cell receptor beta chains from one sample, sequenced in a study of spatial heterogeneity in lung cancer. Documented time point: sample taken at primary tumor resection. Unsorted samples of tumor, nontumor lung or frozen PBMC had their whole RNA sequenced. From the 5' RACE reads, TCRdb called clonotypes with MiXCR, one entry per CDR3 protein. Of about 39,000 distinct CDR3 sequences listed, around 5.8% are singletons. The sample was PBMCs, taken at surgery. These receptors were obtained from a male donor with early-stage non-small cell lung cancer.

The CDR3 loop is CASSSSGTSGGRRETQYF. For the CDR3, the DNA is TGCGCCAGCAGCTCATCCGGGACTAGCGGGGGGCGAAGAGAGACCCAGTACTTC. J is TRBJ2-5 and V is TRBV5-1; 15 bases agree with TRBD2. CDR3 length equals 18 residues. In germline, CDR1 is SGHRS, CDR2 YFSETQ. V gave up 3 bases and J gave up 4 bases; unmatched junction bases: 10.

Many counts were recorded for this clonotype. The rearrangement links TRBV7-3 to TRBJ1-1; D call uncertain. V was clipped by 3 bases and J by 4 bases, with 9 bases between them. CDR1 is SGHTA and CDR2 is FQGTGA in the germline V gene. The length of the CDR3 is 13 residues. The CDR3 loop reads CASSFQAGTEAFF. The CDR3 DNA reads as TGTGCCAGCAGCTTCCAAGCGGGCACTGAAGCTTTCTTT. The whole variable domain, remainder taken from reference TRBV7-3 and TRBJ1-1, is GAGVSQTPSNKVTEKGKYVELRCDPISGHTALYWYRQSLGQGPEFLIYFQGTGAADDSGLPNDRFFAVRPEGSVSTLKIQRTERGDSAVYLCASSFQAGTEAFFGQGTRLTVV.

This clonotype was picked up many times. The CDR3 coding sequence is TGTGCCATCAGGAGACAAGGGACAGGGGGCGCGAGGACTGAAGCTTTCTTT. Translated, it gives CAIRRQGTGGARTEAFF. The chain joins TRBV10-3 to TRBJ1-1; 12 bases agree with TRBD1. V dropped 6 bases and J dropped 5; count of bases not matched to a gene: 13. The CDR3 is 17 residues long. The germline gives CDR1 ENHRY, CDR2 SYGVKD.

The V gene is TRBV9, the J gene TRBJ2-5; the match to TRBD1 covers 7 bases. From germline, CDR1 is SGDLS and CDR2 YYNGEE. The J segment lost 2 bases and the V segment lost 0 bases, leaving 4 bases of the junction unmatched. CDR3 length: 15 amino acids. In DNA, the CDR3 is TGTGCCAGCAGCGTAGAGGGGGCCCTTCAAGAGACCCAGTACTTC. Amino acids: CASSVEGALQETQYF.

This clonotype was seen many times. V is TRBV19 and J is TRBJ1-5; D is possibly TRBD1 (5 bases). V was cut by 3 bases and J by 4 bases, with 22 bases left in between. This CDR3 is built from 18 residues. Germline lookup yields CDR1 LNHDA and CDR2 SQIVND (reference sequence). The CDR3 DNA is TGTGCCAGTAGTATTGGGACCGTCCGAAGAGGCGCGAATCAGCCCCAGCATTTT. Its protein product is CASSIGTVRRGANQPQHF.

This clonotype has a count of ten or more. The rearrangement links TRBV10-3 to TRBJ1-3; D uncertain. Germline CDR1 is ENHRY and CDR2 is SYGVKD. This CDR3 is 15 amino acids long. V was cut by 6 bases and J by 0 bases, with 12 bases left in between. In DNA, the CDR3 is TGTGCCATCAGGGCCGTGACCCGCTCTGGAAACACCATATATTTT. As protein: CAIRAVTRSGNTIYF.

This clonotype was counted only a few times. The genes are TRBV12-3 or TRBV12-4 and TRBJ2-2, with TRBD1 as a possible D gene (5 bases). V shed 6 bases and J shed 0 bases, with 11 bases lying between them. CDR3 size: 15 residues. CDR3 nucleotides: TGTGCCAGCAGGCGGACAAATTCGAACACCGGGGAGCTGTTTTTT. Protein sequence: CASRRTNSNTGELFF.

This chain connects TRBV28 to TRBJ2-5, with 12 positions matching TRBD2. The CDR3 is made up of 16 amino acids. CDR1 MDHEN and CDR2 SYDVKM come from the germline V gene. The V segment lost 7 bases and the J segment 2 bases; nucleotides outside the gene matches: 8. CDR3 sequence reads: CASTGLAGLVQETQYF. The CDR3 coding sequence is TGTGCCAGCACAGGACTAGCGGGGCTGGTACAAGAGACCCAGTACTTC. The complete variable domain, with remaining parts taken from reference TRBV28 and TRBJ2-5, reads DVKVTQSSRYLVKRTGEKVFLECVQDMDHENMFWYRQDPGLGLRLIYFSYDVKMKEKGDIPEGYSVSREKKERFSLILESASTNQTSMYLCASTGLAGLVQETQYFGPGTRLLVL.

This clonotype was recorded at least ten times. V gene TRBV5-1 combines with J gene TRBJ2-7, with 7 positions matching TRBD2. V shed 6 bases, J shed 6 bases, and the junction held 9 bases outside the gene matches. Germline CDR1 is SGHRS and CDR2 is YFSETQ. This CDR3 has 13 residues. In DNA, the CDR3 is TGCGCCAGCACAGAGGGGCCGGGGGGCGAGCAGTACTTC. Its translation is CASTEGPGGEQYF.

The J gene is TRBJ1-3, the V gene TRBV29-1; a weak D match, TRBD1 (5 bases). Germline V gives CDR1 SQVTM, CDR2 ANQGSEA. CDR3 length equals 14 residues. V was shortened by 1 base and J by 3 bases, with 10 bases between the two germline ends. CDR3 in amino acids: CSVEGGKFGNTIYF. The CDR3 coding sequence is TGCAGCGTTGAAGGGGGCAAATTTGGAAACACCATATATTTT.

This clonotype was seen at least ten times. V gene TRBV12-3 or TRBV12-4 combines with J gene TRBJ1-2; D unclear. This CDR3 region has 14 residues. Trimming shortened V by 2 bases and J by 3 bases, and 10 bases separated the two germline ends. The CDR3 loop is CASSLPPFDYGYTF. CDR3 nucleotide sequence: TGTGCCAGCAGTTTACCCCCCTTTGACTATGGCTACACCTTC.

This clonotype was found many times. The rearrangement joins TRBV7-2 to TRBJ1-2, with D tentatively TRBD1 (5 bases). From germline, CDR1 is SGHTA and CDR2 FQGNSA. The CDR3 length is 15 residues. V was pared by 1 base and J by 4 bases, with 13 bases between. The CDR3, as DNA: TGTGCCAGCAGCTTAGAAGGCAGGGTAACCTATGGCTACACCTTC. It is translated as CASSLEGRVTYGYTF.

As for this clonotype: A much larger clone differs by one base, so this may be a read error. The CDR3 DNA reads as TGTGCCAGCAGCTTGCACAAACGGACAGGGGATAGAACAGATACGCAGTATTTT. Its protein product is CASSLHKRTGDRTDTQYF. The rearrangement uses TRBV11-2 and TRBJ2-3; TRBD1 matches 9 bases. The V segment lost 3 bases and the J segment 3 bases; nucleotides outside the gene matches: 13. The CDR3 contains 18 residues. The germline gives CDR1 SGHAT, CDR2 FQNNGV.

This clonotype was detected many times. The rearrangement uses TRBV10-3 and TRBJ1-1, with TRBD1 identical over 11 bases. V shed 4 bases, J shed 5 bases, and the junction held 3 bases outside the gene matches. CDR1 ENHRY and CDR2 SYGVKD come from the germline V gene. The CDR3 covers 14 residues. The DNA of the CDR3 is TGTGCCATCAGTGGGGACAGGGGGGAGACTGAAGCTTTCTTT. Encoded protein: CAISGDRGETEAFF.

This clonotype was picked up many times. V is TRBV4-3 and J is TRBJ2-2, with D unclear. Germline CDR1 and CDR2: LGHNA and YSLEER. The V and J ends lost 0 bases and 2 bases respectively, with 10 bases between them. This CDR3 has 16 residues. The CDR3 protein is CASSQEAQSNTGELFF. In DNA, the CDR3 is TGCGCCAGCAGCCAAGAAGCACAGTCTAACACCGGGGAGCTGTTTTTT.

This clonotype appeared a few times. V gene TRBV12-3 or TRBV12-4 combines with J gene TRBJ1-5; D ambiguous. This CDR3 comprises 14 residues. V was pared by 2 bases and J by 5 bases, with 10 bases between. CDR3 loop: CASSLMQQDQPQHF. CDR3 in DNA: TGTGCCAGCAGTTTAATGCAGCAAGATCAGCCCCAGCATTTT.

At least ten counts were recorded for this clonotype. The CDR3 loop is CASGGAGASYEQYF. CDR3 nucleotides: TGTGCCAGCGGCGGGGCAGGGGCCTCCTACGAGCAGTACTTC. The rearrangement joins TRBV5-5 to TRBJ2-7; D tentatively reads TRBD1 or TRBD2 (6 bases each). Germline CDR1 SGHKS, CDR2 YYEKEE (reference sequence). The length of the CDR3 is 14 residues. V was shortened by 7 bases and J by 0 bases, with 14 bases between the two germline ends.

This clonotype was found many times. The chain couples TRBV5-1 to TRBJ1-4; 11 bases map to TRBD1. The CDR3 runs to 15 residues. V gave up 3 bases and J gave up 5 bases; unmatched junction bases: 3. Germline-derived CDR1 and CDR2 are SGHRS and YFSETQ. CDR3 nucleotide sequence: TGCGCCAGCAGCTGGGGACAGGGGGGGAATGAAAAACTGTTTTTT. It codes for CASSWGQGGNEKLFF.

The table lists this clonotype with many counts. The J gene is TRBJ2-7, the V gene TRBV20-1, with 9 positions matching TRBD1. The CDR3 spans 14 residues. Trimming took 6 bases from V and 6 from J; bases not matched to a gene: 12. Germline-derived CDR1 and CDR2 are DFQATT and SNEGSKA (reference sequence). CDR3 in amino acids: CSAMGQGQAREQYF. In DNA form, the CDR3 reads TGCAGTGCCATGGGACAGGGTCAAGCTCGCGAGCAGTACTTC.

This clonotype was picked up a small number of times. The chain recombines TRBV29-1 with TRBJ2-6; unclear D gene. Per germline, CDR1 SQVTM and CDR2 ANQGSEA. The germline V and J ends were trimmed by 7 bases and 3 bases, with 10 bases remaining between them. The CDR3 consists of 13 residues. CDR3 nucleotide sequence: TGCAGCGCGAGGTTGAATGGGGCCAACGTCCTGACTTTC. Translating gives CSARLNGANVLTF.

This clonotype was seen ten or more times. The chain joins TRBV6-2 or TRBV6-3 to TRBJ1-5, with no clear D. V lost 8 bases, J lost 0 bases, and 17 bases lay in between. Germline values: CDR1 MNHEY, CDR2 SVGEGT. The CDR3 contains 16 residues. The DNA of the CDR3 is TGTGCCAGCGCAACAGTAGGATCTATTAGCAATCAGCCCCAGCATTTT. It encodes CASATVGSISNQPQHF.

This clonotype was detected many times. This chain joins TRBV5-4 and TRBJ1-1, with 8 bases aligning to TRBD1. The CDR3 sequence is 14 residues long. Trimming took 2 bases from V and 3 from J; bases not matched to a gene: 3. Germline lookup yields CDR1 SGHNT and CDR2 YYREEE (reference sequence). The CDR3 region has the DNA TGTGCCAGCAGCTTTGACAGGGGATACACTGAAGCTTTCTTT. As protein: CASSFDRGYTEAFF.

This clonotype was recorded a few times. The chain combines TRBV5-1 with TRBJ1-1, with D hard to call. V lost 0 bases to trimming and J lost 1 base, with 7 bases between them. Per the germline V gene, CDR1 is SGHRS and CDR2 is YFSETQ. This CDR3 is 14 amino acids long. DNA for the CDR3: TGCGCCAGCAGCTTGGGCGGACCGAACACTGAAGCTTTCTTT. It yields the protein CASSLGGPNTEAFF.

This clonotype was observed at least ten times. The V call is TRBV20-1, the J call TRBJ2-3; TRBD1 matches 7 bases. CDR3 length: 12 amino acids. Germline loops: CDR1 DFQATT, CDR2 SNEGSKA (reference sequence). V trimming: 7 bases; J trimming: 15 bases; junction bases outside the gene matches: 16. The CDR3 coding sequence is TGCAGTGTTTCGACAGGGAATCACAGATCCTATTTT. This codes for CSVSTGNHRSYF.

This clonotype was seen ten or more times. The chain links TRBV27 to TRBJ2-2; 8 positions match TRBD1. Per the germline V gene, CDR1 is MNHEY and CDR2 is SMNVEV (reference sequence). V lost 3 bases, J lost 4 bases, and 10 bases stayed unmatched. This CDR3 is built from 17 residues. The CDR3 spells CASSFRRRTGSTGELFF. For the CDR3, the DNA is TGTGCCAGCAGTTTCCGGCGCAGGACAGGGAGCACCGGGGAGCTGTTTTTT.

J is TRBJ2-4 and V is TRBV28; 9 nucleotides line up with TRBD1. Germline values: CDR1 MDHEN, CDR2 SYDVKM. J gave up 7 bases and V 6 bases, and 7 bases lay outside the gene matches. The CDR3 consists of 14 residues. CDR3 DNA sequence: TGTGCCAGCAGACCGGGGACAGGGTGGAACATTCAGTACTTC. Its translation is CASRPGTGWNIQYF.

This clonotype was picked up many times. The chain's CDR3 is CASSLGLVGNTIYF. As DNA, the CDR3 is TGTGCCAGCAGCTTAGGCTTAGTCGGAAACACCATATATTTT. The chain has TRBV7-9 and TRBJ1-3; no reliable D call. The CDR3 contains 14 residues. V was shortened by 1 base and J by 4 bases, with 8 bases between the two germline ends. CDR1 is SEHNR, CDR2 FQNEAQ, per germline (reference sequence).